This TCR beta chain was recorded in a study of cytomegalovirus exposure and HLA in healthy donors (dated by TCRdb to about 2017). For the study in its entirety: In an earlier analysis of 587 of the donors, roughly 300 Gb of sequence data and 100 million or so unique TCR beta sequences from about 180 million T cells were reported. HLA typing included class I and class II loci at four-digit resolution. Across approximately 400 genotyped donors of the cohort, an average of about 200,000 unique TCR beta nucleotide sequences per donor were sequenced, and approximately 17% of those sequences were non-productive. In the later analysis, no new phenotypic data were used to find candidate immune exposures; instead, reliance was placed on TCR beta sequences and their occurrence across donors. Along with the 666-subject first cohort, a separate validation cohort of around 110 different subjects was used. High-throughput TCR immunosequencing, statistical association of individual TCRs with disease status, and machine learning were combined to predict cytomegalovirus infection status. About five DR-DQ haplotypes were handled as single units for association and clustering because linkage in the cohort was strong. To decide whether each TCR beta V gene segment behaved as functional or pseudogenic, an earlier analysis of some 540 of the donors relied on high-throughput TCR beta sequencing. Donor age, sex, ethnicity and CMV serostatus were compiled together with the repertoire data. Typing coverage varied by locus: roughly 629-640 donors for A, B, C, DRB1 and DQB1; about 520 for DQA1; 600 to 610 for DPA1; roughly 470 for DPB1. Of the roughly 390 genotyped donors, roughly 76% were placed in the genetic ancestry cluster associated with self-reported Caucasian donors. An early release covering roughly 640 HLA-typed donors comprised roughly 300 gigabases of sequencing data and approximately 85 million unique TCR sequences. A later analysis re-analyzed previously published TCR beta repertoires from about 600 donors and added high-resolution HLA genotyping to study TCR occurrence patterns. A later genetic analysis used genome-wide SNP genotypes for about 65% of the 666 donors, treating that subset as a discovery cohort. The study aimed to test whether cataloging public T cell receptors could reveal signatures of past pathogen exposure. Using immunosequencing, the study profiled T cell repertoires from about 610 subjects and related those repertoires to cytomegalovirus serostatus. All discovery cohort repertoires had been generated on a single sequencing platform. Here is what the overall study found, with its caveats: Linkage disequilibrium might explain the correlated functional status among segregating V segments, but an unknown experimental factor could not be excluded. V-gene and J-gene trimming of TCR beta chains was associated with a missense DCLRE1C variant in a later genetic analysis, and the association was replicated in an independent cohort. When HLA alleles, especially DR and DQ, strongly co-occurred, TCR associations were difficult to assign to individual alleles. This cohort had only TCR beta chains sequenced, and the lack of alpha or paired-chain data limited which features could be detected. Most TCR sequences were observed very rarely across donors, whereas some public TCRs were present in many individuals. Broadly in line with IMGT annotations, most TCR beta V segments showed up in productive rearrangements about 90% or about 30% of the time in an earlier analysis of 587 of the donors. The authors suggested that the approach could potentially be generalized to other disease states and immunological phenotypes. Because counts were too low, about 18 rarely observed V segments, including chromosome 9 orphons, were excluded from the earlier analysis of some 540 of the donors. A further reported finding was that TCR beta sequences accurately predicted the HLA-A and HLA-B alleles for most subjects in the first cohort. A group of highly shared sequence variants was considered likely to be a technical artifact of the sequencing pipeline. At a false discovery rate of 0.05, a later analysis linked 16,951 TCR beta sequences to specific HLA alleles. Immune exposure information for the cohort was limited to CMV serostatus. Several of the top co-occurrence clusters appeared to be linked to parvovirus B19, influenza, CMV and Epstein-Barr virus, according to a later analysis. A later analysis found that TCR association rates varied across HLA loci, with DRB1 alleles showing the most associated TCRs and HLA-C alleles the fewest. The classifier was reported to diagnose cytomegalovirus status with high specificity and sensitivity in both the original cohort and the validation cohort. In a later analysis, most CMV-associated TCR beta chains were found to appear HLA-restricted, with HLA associations seemingly driven largely by CMV exposure. A few of the identified cytomegalovirus-associated TCR beta chains were confirmed in vitro to be specific for cytomegalovirus antigens. The presence/absence analyses assumed that sequencing depth was roughly uniform across donors, and that assumption may not be true. The study listed 150 to 200 TCR beta chains as associated with cytomegalovirus. A later genetic analysis reported fewer N-insertions in productive TCRs among donors in an Asian-associated ancestry cluster than the roughly 620-donor mean. A later analysis found that HLA-associated TCR beta chains were more clonally expanded and had lower generation probabilities than equally common non-associated chains. Because HLA typing was missing for some donors at each locus, association tests included only the typed subset.

The cohort comprised 666 healthy bone marrow donors. At the time of sampling, every cohort member was nominally healthy, though immune exposures that went unrecorded were likely present. The donor tested CMV seropositive, placing the donor among the 289 seropositive members of the cohort. A peripheral blood sample was collected from each donor, and TCR beta sequencing was performed on peripheral blood mononuclear cells. The Qiagen DNeasy Blood Extraction Kit was used to extract genomic DNA from the blood cell samples. The library was generated by the immunoSEQ multiplex PCR assay. For the multiplex PCR, a mixture combining 60 forward primers for TCR Vbeta segments and 13 reverse primers for TCR Jbeta segments was used. The CDR3 region of rearranged TCR beta genes was amplified from genomic DNA with a multiplex PCR assay. On the Illumina HiSeq System, the amplified TCR beta libraries were sequenced as 87-base-pair reads. In the source study's methods: A later analysis tallied 70 million to 100 million unique TCR beta chains across the approximately 670 repertoires, and about 12 million of those chains were shared by two or more donors. To remove PCR and sequencing errors, raw reads were error-corrected and collapsed into unique sequences using a nearest-neighbor algorithm that merged closely related sequences. V, D and J gene segments were assigned by aligning CDR3 sequences to IMGT reference sequences. For a sequence to be retained, at least a six-nucleotide match to both a V gene segment and a J gene segment was required. Rearrangements were called productive when the CDR3 lacked stop codons and stayed in frame with V and J; all others were non-productive. CDR3 was defined according to IMGT convention as the region running from the second conserved V-encoded cysteine to the conserved J-encoded phenylalanine. The earlier analysis of about 640 of the donors excluded any sequence lacking an unambiguous match to a single V gene segment. In an earlier analysis of 587 of the donors, V segments were called functional above 56.7% productive rearrangements and were called segregating when the between-donor standard deviation exceeded 5%. A statistical classification framework was built to diagnose cytomegalovirus status from the catalog of TCR beta chain sequences. In a later analysis, TCR nucleotide sequences were compared against IMGT/GENE-DB human TR gene sequences so that V and J genes could be assigned. Using the TCRdist pipeline, a later analysis assigned CDR3 sequences along with most-parsimonious VDJ recombination scenarios. In a later analysis, every TCR beta chain was defined by the combination of its CDR3 amino acid sequence and its V-gene family, and reads without a unique V-gene family were dropped. A later analysis removed over 500 highly shared, low-generation-probability nucleotide sequences to deal with suspected cross-contamination and a sequencing artifact. In a later analysis, a clonal expansion index for each public chain was calculated from normalized within-repertoire ranks of inferred template counts. In a later analysis, generation probabilities were computed with a VDJ recombination model fitted to out-of-frame rearrangements, and the resulting probabilities were checked against IGoR. Hypergeometric tests were used in a later analysis to score TCR-TCR, TCR-HLA and TCR-CMV co-occurrence, with a repertoire-size bias correction applied to the TCR pairs. False discovery rates were estimated in a later analysis by permuting HLA or CMV assignments 20 times. A later analysis grouped co-occurring TCRs with DBSCAN, adding TCRdist sequence similarity when clustering within HLA-allele-positive subsets. Repertoires with fewer than 30,000 or more than 120,000 public chains, plus five repertoires with anomalous nucleotide sharing, were excluded from co-occurrence clustering. The source is immuneACCESS, and TCRdb retained only in-frame sequences with V and J called. Part of the clones is not carried over; for the studies checked, unresolved V genes explain less than half of this, and the remainder is unexplained. V, J and clone size reflect that table, while D and trimming were determined from the DNA. The sample includes under 150,000 clones, with about 86% observed a single time. Under 4.5% of the sample comes from the top ten.

The table lists this clone with a few counts. Its antigen remains unidentified. No per-base quality is available; no much larger clone lies one base away. The sequenced sample consisted of PBMCs. This TCR derives from a middle-aged man in good health and CMV-seropositive.

The CDR3 has the sequence CASSAGNTDTQYF. The DNA reads TGTGCCAGCAGCGCAGGCAACACAGATACGCAGTATTTT. This receptor chain uses TRBV9 and TRBJ2-3; no confident D gene assignment can be made. V gives up 3 bases and J gives up 2 bases, and the segment between their germline ends measures 7 bases. Including cysteine and phenylalanine, the CDR3 has 13 amino acids. The kept DNA is CDR3 alone, 39 bases in frame from the first base. CDR1 SGDLS and CDR2 YYNGEE were looked up in the germline V gene.